This entry lists 28 T cell receptor beta chains sequenced from one sample in a study of T-cell reconstitution after alpha-beta-depleted transplantation in children (dated by TCRdb to 2016 to 2017). Receptors were amplified or captured by PCR. Sequencing instrument: Illumina HiSeq 2500. To normalize quantification of the TCRbeta repertoire, the TCR libraries were built with molecular barcoding that relied on unique molecular identifiers. TCRdb cleaned the public reads at Q25 with fastp, built clones with MiXCR and kept in-frame beta chains. A single entry per CDR3 protein holds the most common genes and DNA from its merged rows. The sample contains around 960,000 distinct CDR3 sequences, under 30% of them found a single time. The ten largest clones capture around 30% of the sample. The sample's treatment or condition, from its label and the paper: allogeneic hematopoietic cell transplantation with graft depleted of TCRalphabeta T cells and CD19 B cells.

This material consisted of PBMCs, mostly from graft donor cells, taken 360 days after TCRalphabeta/CD19-depleted stem cell transplant. The receptors were gathered from a boy under two years old who had a stem cell transplant for SCID, so the T cells may come from the graft donor.

This clonotype appeared a few times. The chain links TRBV5-1 to TRBJ1-1; the D gene is possibly TRBD1 (5 bases). CDR1 and CDR2 (germline): SGHRS, YFSETQ. The CDR3 totals 15 residues. Trimming cost V 0 bases and J 0 bases, with 9 bases left between them. CDR3 region: CASSLGQLLNTEAFF. CDR3 in DNA: TGCGCCAGCAGCTTGGGACAGCTTTTGAACACTGAAGCTTTCTTT.

The V and J genes are TRBV9 and TRBJ2-4; no definite D call. The CDR3 is made up of 17 amino acids. The V end lost 3 bases, the J end lost 4 bases, and 20 bases lay between the germline ends. Germline lookup yields CDR1 SGDLS and CDR2 YYNGEE. Here the CDR3 reads CASSAEHHYSGKNIQYF. In DNA, the CDR3 is TGTGCCAGCAGCGCCGAACACCACTATTCGGGTAAAAACATTCAGTACTTC.

This clonotype was seen more than once but under ten times. The genes are TRBV4-2 and TRBJ1-4; 8 bases line up with TRBD1. Unmatched junction bases numbered 11, after V lost 0 bases and J lost 11 bases. The CDR3 is 16 residues long. Germline V lookup: CDR1 LGHNA, CDR2 YNFKEQ. The CDR3 DNA sequence: TGTGCCAGCAGCCAAGATATTAGGCAGGGGGCGCGGAAACTGTTTTTT. The encoded protein is CASSQDIRQGARKLFF.

In this sample, this clonotype turned up a few times. The J gene is TRBJ2-7, the V gene TRBV15; D not resolved. The V gene lost 1 base and the J gene lost 2 bases, with 15 bases spanning the gap. The CDR3 contains 16 residues. CDR1 and CDR2 from the germline V gene are LNHNV and YYDKDF (reference sequence). This CDR3 reads CATSRGTSHQTYEQYF. CDR3 sequence (DNA): TGTGCCACCAGCAGAGGCACTTCCCACCAGACCTACGAGCAGTACTTC.

This clonotype has a handful of counts. The V gene is TRBV5-1, the J gene TRBJ2-5; D is unclear. The CDR3 loop spans 12 amino acids. The V gene lost 0 bases and the J gene lost 5 bases, with 5 bases spanning the gap. The germline gives CDR1 SGHRS, CDR2 YFSETQ. The CDR3 region has the DNA TGCGCCAGCAGCTTGGACATGGAGACCCAGTACTTC. It is translated as CASSLDMETQYF.

This sequence joins TRBV6-5 and TRBJ2-1, with 9 nucleotides matching TRBD2. The CDR3 has 15 residues. After removal of 6 bases from V and 5 bases from J, the junction contained 8 bases not matched to a gene. CDR1 is MNHEY and CDR2 is SVGAGI in the germline V gene. The CDR3, as DNA: TGTGCCAGCAGCCGGGAAGCGGGGGGCCACAATGAGCAGTTCTTC. Its translation is CASSREAGGHNEQFF.

This clonotype was detected a few times. The chain uses TRBV5-1 and TRBJ2-1; D unclear. CDR1 is SGHRS and CDR2 is YFSETQ in the germline V gene. This CDR3 contains 16 residues. V shed 0 bases and J shed 1 base, with 11 bases lying between them. The CDR3 nucleotides read TGCGCCAGCAGCTTGGTCGCCGGGCCTTCCTACAATGAGCAGTTCTTC. The encoded protein is CASSLVAGPSYNEQFF.

The genes are TRBV3-1 and TRBJ2-2; D not certain. This CDR3 is 14 amino acids long. Germline V gene sequence: CDR1 LGHDT, CDR2 YNNKEL (reference sequence). V was trimmed by 5 bases and J by 5 bases, leaving 12 bases between them. CDR3 nucleotide sequence: TGTGCCAGCAGCGACCAAAGAAGGACCGGGGAGCTGTTTTTT. Its translation is CASSDQRRTGELFF.

The gene calls are TRBV7-9 and TRBJ1-3; D remains unclear. V lost 5 bases, J lost 6 bases, and 5 bases lay in between. Germline CDR1 reads SEHNR; CDR2 reads FQNEAQ (reference sequence). There are 11 residues in the CDR3. CDR3 coding DNA: TGTGCCAGCAGCCCAGAAAACACCATATATTTT. Its protein product is CASSPENTIYF.

The chain recombines TRBV25-1 with TRBJ2-3; D call uncertain. Trimming cost V 1 base and J 0 bases, with 11 bases left between them. Germline V gene lookup returns CDR1 MGHDK and CDR2 SYGVNS. This CDR3 has 16 amino acids. The CDR3 bases are TGTGCCAGCAGTGAATTGGGCAGTCTCAGCACAGATACGCAGTATTTT. It encodes CASSELGSLSTDTQYF.

This clonotype occurred a few times. V gene TRBV10-2 combines with J gene TRBJ2-1, with 11 bases fitting TRBD2. CDR3 size: 15 residues. Unmatched junction bases numbered 8, after V lost 6 bases and J lost 7 bases. Germline V lookup: CDR1 WSHSY, CDR2 SAAADI. Written as DNA, the CDR3 is TGCGCCAGCAGCGTTAGCGGGGGGGCTAGTAATGAGCAGTTCTTC. Amino acid sequence: CASSVSGGASNEQFF.

This clonotype was observed a handful of times. The V and J genes are TRBV6-5 and TRBJ1-2; D perhaps matches TRBD1 (6 bases). The CDR3 spans 15 residues. The V end lost 0 bases, the J end lost 6 bases, and 14 bases lay between the germline ends. Germline-derived CDR1 and CDR2 are MNHEY and SVGAGI. CDR3 DNA: TGTGCCAGCAGTTACTCGAAGGCACAGGGTCATGGCTACACCTTC. This encodes CASSYSKAQGHGYTF.

This clonotype appeared a few times. The CDR3 is CSARDPLERTEAFF. CDR3 in DNA: TGCAGTGCTAGAGATCCGCTTGAGAGAACTGAAGCTTTCTTT. This sequence joins TRBV20-1 and TRBJ1-1, with D unresolved. Trimming removed 0 bases from V and 5 bases from J, with 13 bases in between. The CDR3 extends over 14 amino acids. The germline gives CDR1 DFQATT, CDR2 SNEGSKA (reference sequence).

This clonotype was observed at least ten times. This sequence joins TRBV12-3 or TRBV12-4 and TRBJ2-7; TRBD1 is a possible D gene (7 bases). V dropped 4 bases and J dropped 2 bases, with 9 bases sitting between them. The CDR3 length is 13 residues. The CDR3 sequence: CASSSGGPYEQYF. Here the CDR3 DNA reads TGTGCCAGCAGTTCAGGGGGGCCCTACGAGCAGTACTTC.

The gene calls are TRBV12-3 or TRBV12-4 and TRBJ1-5; the D is unclear. With 5 bases removed from V and 0 bases from J, the gap between germline ends came to 11 bases. The CDR3 runs 15 residues. The CDR3 spells CASSPESSSNQPQHF. The CDR3 DNA is TGTGCCAGCAGTCCAGAGTCATCTAGCAATCAGCCCCAGCATTTT.

The J gene is TRBJ1-1, the V gene TRBV10-3, with 10 bases identical to TRBD1. The trim removed 10 bases at V and 3 bases at J, leaving 17 bases unmatched. The CDR3 is 17 residues long. Germline V gene sequence: CDR1 ENHRY, CDR2 SYGVKD. CDR3 sequence: CATTPIDRGRTYTEAFF. Written as DNA, the CDR3 is TGTGCCACCACACCGATTGACAGGGGGCGCACCTACACTGAAGCTTTCTTT.

The chain employs TRBV5-1 and TRBJ2-5; perhaps TRBD1 as D (5 bases). Germline CDR1 SGHRS, CDR2 YFSETQ. The CDR3 is 15 amino acids. V shed 0 bases and J shed 5 bases, with 14 bases lying between them. CDR3: CASSLARDTGETQYF. The CDR3 DNA sequence: TGCGCCAGCAGCTTGGCCAGGGATACAGGCGAGACCCAGTACTTC.

This clonotype was observed a few times. The V gene is TRBV9, the J gene TRBJ2-3, with TRBD1 identical over 9 bases. Trimming removed 3 bases from V and 2 bases from J; junction bases left unmatched: 10. This CDR3 spans 17 amino acids. In germline, CDR1 is SGDLS, CDR2 YYNGEE. CDR3: CASSGQGGGYLTDTQYF. CDR3 bases: TGTGCCAGCAGCGGACAGGGGGGGGGTTACCTCACAGATACGCAGTATTTT.

This clonotype was seen a handful of times. The chain carries TRBV5-1 and TRBJ2-1; possibly TRBD1 for D (6 bases). Per germline, CDR1 SGHRS and CDR2 YFSETQ. Trimming removed 4 bases at V and 5 bases at J, with 22 bases between. This CDR3 comprises 17 residues. CDR3 amino acids: CASSTLQGSVGNNEQFF. CDR3 in DNA: TGCGCCAGCAGCACCTTACAGGGAAGTGTTGGAAACAATGAGCAGTTCTTC.

This clonotype was found a few times. V is TRBV10-3 and J is TRBJ2-7; D remains unclear. The CDR3 sequence is 14 residues long. V was pared by 3 bases and J by 7 bases, with 16 bases between. The V gene's germline CDR1 is ENHRY and CDR2 SYGVKD. The CDR3 sequence is CAISESDPSREQYF. DNA of the CDR3: TGTGCCATCAGTGAATCGGACCCTAGTAGGGAGCAGTACTTC.

This rearrangement joins TRBV6-1 to TRBJ1-1; tentative D call: TRBD1 (6 bases). The V end was cut by 8 bases, the J end by 7 bases, with 17 bases between. The CDR3 runs to 13 residues. Looked up from germline, CDR1 is MNHNS and CDR2 is SASEGT. The DNA of the CDR3 is TGTGCCAGCGGCCGGGGGCAGATGGATGAAGCTTTCTTT. Protein product: CASGRGQMDEAFF.

The chain carries TRBV5-1 and TRBJ2-7; TRBD2 aligns across 7 bases. CDR1 is SGHRS and CDR2 is YFSETQ in the germline V gene. Trimming at V came to 3 bases and at J to 2 bases, leaving 8 bases not matched to a gene. CDR3 length: 15 amino acids. CDR3: CASSSGTTSAYEQYF. DNA for the CDR3: TGCGCCAGCAGCTCAGGGACTACCTCCGCCTACGAGCAGTACTTC.

This chain links TRBV29-1 with TRBJ2-1; maybe TRBD2 (6 bases). Germline V lookup: CDR1 SQVTM, CDR2 ANQGSEA. V dropped 7 bases and J dropped 4 bases, with 17 bases sitting between them. CDR3 length equals 14 residues. The CDR3 loop is CSATGDSGYNEQFF. The DNA of the CDR3 is TGCAGCGCTACGGGGGACTCTGGATACAATGAGCAGTTCTTC.

This clonotype was recorded a few times. The chain carries TRBV5-1 and TRBJ1-2; D gene ambiguous. The CDR3 spans 15 residues. Trimming pared 3 bases from V and 2 bases from J, leaving 14 bases between. Germline CDR1 reads SGHRS; CDR2 reads YFSETQ. CDR3 nucleotides: TGCGCCAGCAGCTCCCTACTCGGCTTCAACTATGGCTACACCTTC. Translation gives CASSSLLGFNYGYTF.

This clonotype showed up just a few times. J is TRBJ2-7 and V is TRBV10-3; D may match TRBD1 or TRBD2 (6 bases each). Germline CDR1 reads ENHRY; CDR2 reads SYGVKD. The CDR3 loop spans 18 amino acids. Trimming left V 0 bases short and J 4 bases short, with 22 bases between. The CDR3 loop reads CAISESQQGLGPLYEQYF. CDR3 bases: TGTGCCATCAGTGAGTCCCAACAGGGACTGGGGCCCCTATACGAGCAGTACTTC.

This clonotype was detected ten times or more. This sequence joins TRBV7-6 and TRBJ2-3; D gene uncertain. Trimming left V 8 bases short and J 1 base short, with 1 base between. The CDR3 runs to 10 residues. Germline CDR1 reads SGHVS; CDR2 reads FNYEAQ. The CDR3 loop reads CASGTDTQYF. Here the CDR3 DNA reads TGTGCCAGCGGCACAGATACGCAGTATTTT.

This sequence joins TRBV9 and TRBJ2-5; 14 bases are shared with TRBD2. Looked up from germline, CDR1 is SGDLS and CDR2 is YYNGEE. This CDR3 is built from 17 residues. J gave up 5 bases and V 0 bases, and 6 bases lay outside the gene matches. This CDR3 is CASSVATSGGARETQYF. For the CDR3, the DNA is TGTGCCAGCAGCGTAGCGACTAGCGGGGGGGCCCGTGAGACCCAGTACTTC.

This clonotype was picked up a small number of times. The V and J genes are TRBV20-1 and TRBJ2-3; 12 bases line up with TRBD2. Losses at the gene ends were 3 bases for V and 7 bases for J; bases not matched to a gene: 8. The length of the CDR3 is 15 residues. Germline V lookup: CDR1 DFQATT, CDR2 SNEGSKA (reference sequence). The CDR3 here is CSARGASGGVNTQYF. Written as DNA, the CDR3 is TGCAGTGCTAGGGGGGCTAGCGGGGGGGTAAATACGCAGTATTTT.